This is a list of T cell receptor beta chains from one sample in a study of cytomegalovirus exposure and HLA in healthy donors. Sequenced by immunoSEQ multiplex PCR; TCRdb stores in-frame clones only, minus some. The sample has about 110,000 clones, approximately 76% seen once; the top ten hold approximately 8.4%. Sequencing was carried out using PBMCs. These receptors originate from a man aged 35 to 55 in good health and CMV-seronegative. Both conserved end residues are part of each CDR3. D genes are given only for firm matches. Only part of the rows carry a size: once, few, many, or a class if the clone is expanded.

cdr3_aa cdr3_nt d_call j_call v_call clone_size
CASSLSTGNQPQHF TGTGCCAGCAGTTTATCGACAGGGAATCAGCCCCAGCATTTT TRBD1 TRBJ1-5 TRBV27 NA
CASSSYGTSIQYF TGTGCCAGCAGTTCATACGGGACAAGCATTCAGTACTTC NA TRBJ2-4 TRBV27 NA
CSVGVGGEKLFF TGCAGCGTGGGAGTGGGGGGTGAAAAACTGTTTTTT NA TRBJ1-4 TRBV29-1 NA
CASRPAGNAYEQYF TGTGCCAGTAGACCAGCGGGGAATGCCTACGAGCAGTACTTC TRBD2 TRBJ2-7 TRBV19 few
CASSQGRGPDSDTQYF TGTGCCAGCAGCCAAGGTAGGGGTCCTGATTCCGATACGCAGTATTTT NA TRBJ2-3 TRBV4-2 NA
CASRRQGTYEQYF TGTGCCAGCAGACGACAGGGTACCTACGAGCAGTACTTC TRBD1 TRBJ2-7 TRBV7-9 NA
CASSFDRDEQYF TGTGCCAGCAGCTTTGACAGGGACGAGCAGTACTTC TRBD1 TRBJ2-7 TRBV7-8 few
CASQVGGREKLFF TGTGCCAGCCAGGTCGGAGGACGTGAAAAACTGTTTTTT NA TRBJ1-4 TRBV28 NA
CASSLDRVRPNGYTF TGTGCCAGCAGCTTGGACAGGGTAAGACCTAACGGCTACACCTTC NA TRBJ1-2 TRBV5-6 NA
CASSFAGAGQPQHF TGTGCCAGCAGTTTTGCGGGGGCCGGGCAGCCCCAGCATTTT NA TRBJ1-5 TRBV27 NA
CASSPKGPSSYEQYF TGTGCCAGCAGCCCAAAGGGGCCCAGCTCCTACGAGCAGTACTTC NA TRBJ2-7 TRBV11-2 NA
CASSEQGGGEKLFF TGTGCCAGCAGCGAACAGGGGGGGGGTGAAAAACTGTTTTTT TRBD1 TRBJ1-4 TRBV7-2 NA
CASSPGTAITGELFF TGTGCCAGCTCACCAGGGACAGCAATCACCGGGGAGCTGTTTTTT TRBD1 TRBJ2-2 TRBV18 few
CASSLAGGVDEQFF TGTGCCAGCAGCTTGGCCGGGGGGGTCGATGAGCAGTTCTTC TRBD2 TRBJ2-1 TRBV5-6 NA
CASSARQTVTDTQYF TGTGCCAGCAGCGCCCGACAGACCGTCACAGATACGCAGTATTTT NA TRBJ2-3 TRBV4-2 NA
CASSENRGSSYEQYF TGTGCCAGCAGTGAAAACAGGGGTAGCTCCTACGAGCAGTACTTC TRBD1 TRBJ2-7 TRBV25-1 NA
CASSKGRGDGMSNEQFF TGTGCCAGCAGTAAAGGGCGGGGGGATGGAATGAGCAATGAGCAGTTCTTC TRBD2 TRBJ2-1 TRBV25-1 NA
CASSLRLAGGLSTDTQYF TGTGCCAGCAGCTTGAGACTAGCGGGGGGGCTAAGCACAGATACGCAGTATTTT TRBD2 TRBJ2-3 TRBV7-9 once
CASSETSTGELFF TGTGCCAGCAGCGAGACTAGCACCGGGGAGCTGTTTTTT NA TRBJ2-2 TRBV9 NA
CASSPHRGRGEETQYF TGCGCCAGCAGCCCACACAGGGGGCGAGGGGAAGAGACCCAGTACTTC TRBD1 TRBJ2-5 TRBV4-1 NA
CASSYLAGGGQPQHF TGTGCCAGCAGTTACCTGGCAGGGGGAGGTCAGCCCCAGCATTTT TRBD1 TRBJ1-5 TRBV28 NA
CASSEGSLIANNEQFF TGTGCCAGCAGTGAAGGGTCCCTCATAGCCAACAATGAGCAGTTCTTC NA TRBJ2-1 TRBV2 NA
CASSNINSGNTIYF TGTGCCAGCAGCAACATTAACTCTGGAAACACCATATATTTT NA TRBJ1-3 TRBV5-4 NA
CAWRQGVVYGYTF TGTGCCTGGAGGCAGGGGGTTGTCTATGGCTACACCTTC TRBD1 TRBJ1-2 TRBV30 NA
CASSSGTAINNYGYTF TGTGCCAGCAGCTCCGGGACAGCAATTAATAACTATGGCTACACCTTC TRBD1 TRBJ1-2 TRBV7-9 NA
CASSLRTGQDSPLHF TGTGCCAGCAGCCTCCGGACAGGGCAAGATTCACCCCTCCACTTT TRBD1 TRBJ1-6 TRBV4-2 few
CASSQGTAPMNTEAFF TGCGCCAGCAGCCAAGGGACAGCTCCCATGAACACTGAAGCTTTCTTT NA TRBJ1-1 TRBV4-3 NA
CASSSGTGNVRLNTGELFF TGCGCCAGCAGCTCCGGGACAGGGAACGTTCGTTTAAACACCGGGGAGCTGTTTTTT TRBD1 TRBJ2-2 TRBV5-1 NA
CASSQDRDTYEQYF TGCGCCAGCAGCCAAGACAGGGACACCTACGAGCAGTACTTC TRBD1 TRBJ2-7 TRBV5-1 NA
CASSIGTGGVTQYF TGTGCCAGCAGCATAGGGACTGGGGGGGTTACGCAGTATTTT TRBD2 TRBJ2-3 TRBV5-4 NA
CASSLALETQYF TGTGCCAGCTCACTAGCGCTGGAGACCCAGTACTTC TRBD2 TRBJ2-5 TRBV2 NA
CASSSLRGGGTEAFF TGCGCCAGCAGCTCCCTCAGAGGCGGAGGGACTGAAGCTTTCTTT NA TRBJ1-1 TRBV5-1 once
CASSGRNTEAFF TGTGCCAGCAGCGGCAGGAACACTGAAGCTTTCTTT NA TRBJ1-1 TRBV9 NA
CASSQDAAKLFF TGCGCCAGCAGCCAAGATGCGGCAAAACTGTTTTTT NA TRBJ1-4 TRBV4-3 few
CASSQDGAASYEQYF TGTGCCAGCAGCCAAGACGGAGCGGCCTCCTACGAGCAGTACTTC NA TRBJ2-7 TRBV4-2 NA
CASSPGSEQPQHF TGTGCCAGCTCACCAGGGAGTGAACAGCCCCAGCATTTT NA TRBJ1-5 TRBV18 NA
CASGETGRNTEAFF TGTGCCAGCGGGGAGACCGGCCGGAACACTGAAGCTTTCTTT NA TRBJ1-1 TRBV28 NA
CASSLRNEQFF TGTGCCAGCAGTCTCCGTAATGAGCAGTTCTTC NA TRBJ2-1 TRBV27 NA
CASSPHRGDRAYEQYF TGCGCCAGCAGCCCCCATCGCGGGGACAGGGCTTACGAGCAGTACTTC TRBD1 TRBJ2-7 TRBV4-1 NA
CASSRGSPYEQYF TGCGCCAGCAGCCGGGGATCTCCCTACGAGCAGTACTTC NA TRBJ2-7 TRBV5-1 NA
CSAGTGGGGELFF TGCAGCGCCGGGACAGGGGGAGGCGGGGAGCTGTTTTTT TRBD1 TRBJ2-2 TRBV29-1 NA
CASSLESGSYNEQFF TGCGCCAGCAGCTTGGAGTCGGGGTCCTACAATGAGCAGTTCTTC NA TRBJ2-1 TRBV5-1 NA
CASSSGANTEAFF TGTGCCAGCAGTTCAGGGGCCAACACTGAAGCTTTCTTT NA TRBJ1-1 TRBV27 NA
CASSPGTLDSPLHF TGCGCCAGCAGCCCCGGGACACTGGATTCACCCCTCCACTTT NA TRBJ1-6 TRBV5-1 few
CASSIRDTVNEKLFF TGCGCCAGCAGCATCCGGGACACTGTTAATGAAAAACTGTTTTTT NA TRBJ1-4 TRBV4-1 NA
CATSRFRDTNQPQHF TGTGCCACCAGCAGATTCCGGGACACAAATCAGCCCCAGCATTTT NA TRBJ1-5 TRBV15 once
CASSLEEATQYF TGTGCCAGCAGTTTAGAGGAGGCTACGCAGTATTTT NA TRBJ2-3 TRBV7-9 NA
CSVRGRDTTSTDTQYF TGCAGCGTCCGGGGCAGGGACACCACTAGCACAGATACGCAGTATTTT NA TRBJ2-3 TRBV29-1 NA